Sequencing of this T cell receptor beta chain was carried out in a study of early T cells in non-severe SARS-CoV-2 infection. For the study at large: Chains were unpaired, as sequencing was done on bulk RNA from unsorted whole blood. Study results and caveats: VDJdb matching skewed toward anti-spike CD8 responses, missing private and CD4 specificities.

The library protocol tagged individual cDNA molecules with unique molecular identifiers. From the 5' RACE reads, TCRdb called clonotypes with MiXCR, one entry per CDR3 protein. The top ten clones hold less than 3.5% of a sample with around 60,000 distinct CDR3 sequences, 11% of them seen once. There are 15 residues in the CDR3. Germline CDR1 reads MDHEN; CDR2 reads SYDVKM. Trimming at V came to 9 bases and at J to 6 bases, leaving 14 bases not matched to a gene. This clonotype was counted only a few times. Its cognate antigen is unknown. The chain employs TRBV28 and TRBJ2-3; 8 bases agree with TRBD2. Sample: whole blood, taken at baseline. The receptor comes from an adult who was a healthcare worker with PCR-confirmed SARS-CoV-2 infection or an uninfected control (not recorded which). CDR3 protein: CASEDSGAKADTQYF. The DNA of the CDR3 is TGTGCCAGTGAGGATAGCGGGGCCAAGGCGGATACGCAGTATTTT. Together with reference TRBV28 and TRBJ2-3, the CDR3 gives the full variable domain: DVKVTQSSRYLVKRTGEKVFLECVQDMDHENMFWYRQDPGLGLRLIYFSYDVKMKEKGDIPEGYSVSREKKERFSLILESASTNQTSMYLCASEDSGAKADTQYFGPGTRLTVL.